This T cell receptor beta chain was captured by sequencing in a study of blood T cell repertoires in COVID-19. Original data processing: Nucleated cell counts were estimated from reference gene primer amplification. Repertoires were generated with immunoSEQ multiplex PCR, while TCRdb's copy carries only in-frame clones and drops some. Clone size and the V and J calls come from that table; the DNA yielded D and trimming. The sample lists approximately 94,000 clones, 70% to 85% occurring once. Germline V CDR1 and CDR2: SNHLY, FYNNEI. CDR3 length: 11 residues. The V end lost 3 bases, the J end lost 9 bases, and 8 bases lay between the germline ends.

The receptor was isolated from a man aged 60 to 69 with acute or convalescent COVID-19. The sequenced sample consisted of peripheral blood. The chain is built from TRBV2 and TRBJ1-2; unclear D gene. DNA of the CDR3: TGTGCCAGCAGTGATAGCCGTAGCTACACCTTC. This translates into CASSDSRSYTF.